The entry that follows covers one T cell receptor (beta chain) sequence. Its antigen is not known. This specimen belongs to a study of post-analysis software for immune sequencing data. Study at large: Both relapsing-remitting and secondary progressive multiple sclerosis featured among the disease courses, as did progressive-relapsing multiple sclerosis. Notes on the study in general: The normalized Chao1 diversity of multiple sclerosis patients was significantly lower than that of controls.

Unique-molecular-identifier-tagged TCR beta cDNA libraries were used. A single record per CDR3 protein comes from TCRdb applying MiXCR to the PCR reads. The table includes 750,000 to 950,000 distinct CDR3 sequences, 53% detected once. The receptor comes from a girl aged 5-17 years with multiple sclerosis. The specimen was blood.

CDR3: CASSLTGQWSSPLHF. The CDR3 DNA sequence: TGTGCCAGCAGTTTAACTGGGCAGTGGAGTTCTCCCCTCCACTTT. The chain is built from TRBV12-3 or TRBV12-4 and TRBJ1-6; no clear D gene. The germline V and J ends were trimmed by 2 bases and 13 bases, with 18 bases remaining between them. This CDR3 spans 15 amino acids.